This TCR beta chain was sequenced for a study of blood T cell repertoires in COVID-19. About the study: The United States, Italy and Spain were the sources of the acute and convalescent COVID-19 samples. T cells, B-cell-depleted T cells, or PBMCs supplied cDNA or gDNA.

This CDR3 spans 16 amino acids. The V segment lost 6 bases and the J segment 8 bases; nucleotides outside the gene matches: 13. Germline-derived CDR1 and CDR2 are SGHRS and YFSETQ. Original analysis: Reference gene primer amplification gave estimated nucleated cell counts. Profiling relied on immunoSEQ multiplex PCR, and the TCRdb table lists in-frame clones only, not all of them. V, J and clone size derive from that table, while D and trimming were established from the DNA sequence. This table holds under 50,000 clones, around four fifths found once. The source of this sequence is a man between 65 and 85 years old with acute or convalescent COVID-19. Sequenced material: peripheral blood. This rearrangement joins TRBV5-1 to TRBJ1-6; 8 bases are shared with TRBD1. The CDR3 coding sequence is TGCGCCAGCACCGATACCGGACAGGGCGATTATTCACCCCTCCACTTT. It yields the protein CASTDTGQGDYSPLHF.